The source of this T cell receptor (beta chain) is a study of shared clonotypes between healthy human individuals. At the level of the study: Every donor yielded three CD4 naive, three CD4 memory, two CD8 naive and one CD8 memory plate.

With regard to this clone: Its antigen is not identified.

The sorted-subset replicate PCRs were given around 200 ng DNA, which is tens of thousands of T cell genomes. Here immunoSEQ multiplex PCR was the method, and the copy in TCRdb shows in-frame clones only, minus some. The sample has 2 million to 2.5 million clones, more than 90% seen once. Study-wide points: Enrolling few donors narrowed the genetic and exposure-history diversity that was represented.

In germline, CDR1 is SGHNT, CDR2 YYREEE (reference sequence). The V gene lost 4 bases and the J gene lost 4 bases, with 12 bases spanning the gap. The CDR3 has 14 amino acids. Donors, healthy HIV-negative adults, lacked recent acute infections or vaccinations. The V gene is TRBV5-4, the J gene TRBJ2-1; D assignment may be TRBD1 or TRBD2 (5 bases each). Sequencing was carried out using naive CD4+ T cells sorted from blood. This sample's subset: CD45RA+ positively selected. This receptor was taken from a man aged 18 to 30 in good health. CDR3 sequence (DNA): TGTGCCAGCAGCCCTCCGGGGACGTACAATGAGCAGTTCTTC. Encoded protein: CASSPPGTYNEQFF.